This TCR beta chain was observed in a study of technical replicates of blood from a few donors. This clone appeared a single time. The V gene's germline CDR1 is SQVTM and CDR2 ANQGSEA. V lost 3 bases and J lost 0, with 8 bases in between. The CDR3 is 13 amino acids. Using immunoSEQ multiplex PCR, the repertoire was profiled, and TCRdb retains in-frame clones only, with some absent. This table has 55,000 to 75,000 clones, around 96% appearing once. Sequences were obtained from PBMCs. This receptor was taken from a human donor in good health. Some clones in this sample may be carry-over from other donors' samples. This rearrangement joins TRBV29-1 to TRBJ1-2; D possibly corresponds to TRBD1 (5 bases). This CDR3 reads CSVDRATNYGYTF. CDR3 sequence (DNA): TGCAGCGTTGACAGGGCCACTAACTATGGCTACACCTTC.